The clone carrying this TCR beta chain turned up a few times. The data are from a study of T cells after yellow fever vaccination. The CDR3 sequence is 16 residues long. The ends were cut back, 3 bases at V and 8 bases at J, with 20 bases in the middle. From germline, CDR1 is LNHDA and CDR2 SQIVND (reference sequence). TCRdb ran MiXCR on the 5' RACE reads and lists one entry per CDR3 protein. The sample yields some 320,000 distinct CDR3 sequences, 3.5% to 4.5% seen once. The starting material was PBMCs, obtained 15 days after the yellow fever booster vaccination. This rearrangement joins TRBV19 to TRBJ2-1, with a possible D match to TRBD2 (6 bases). This clonotype originated in a man aged 18 to 30 who received the YFV17D yellow fever vaccine. Here the CDR3 reads CASSILAGAGSHEQFF. In DNA form, the CDR3 reads TGTGCCAGTAGTATTTTAGCCGGGGCGGGGTCTCATGAGCAGTTCTTC.